What follows are 32 T cell receptor beta chains derived from one specimen sequenced in a study of blood T cell repertoires in COVID-19 (dated by TCRdb to the early 2020s). Library generation was performed with the immunoSEQ multiplex PCR assay. The immuneACCESS repertoire file appears here via TCRdb, limited to in-frame rearrangements. These files lack a portion of the clones; in checked studies, under half of the deficit traces to unresolved V genes, and the cause of the others is not known. The sample table records 150,000 to 200,000 clones; around 86% of these occur just once. The ten top clones hold about 9.6% of the sample. Sequenced sample: peripheral blood. These receptor sequences come from a man aged 50 to 59 with active or convalescent COVID-19.

This clone was detected only once. J is TRBJ2-5 and V is TRBV7-3; D possibly corresponds to TRBD2 (5 bases). The CDR3 consists of 15 residues. V was pared by 1 base and J by 4 bases, with 13 bases between. Germline CDR1 SGHTA, CDR2 FQGTGA. The CDR3 sequence is CASSLMGSKAETQYF. DNA of the CDR3: TGTGCCAGCAGCTTAATGGGGAGTAAAGCAGAGACCCAGTACTTC.

This rearrangement joins TRBV7-3 to TRBJ2-7; the D gene is possibly TRBD2 (5 bases). Germline V lookup: CDR1 SGHTA, CDR2 FQGTGA. This CDR3 is 13 amino acids long. The V gene lost 4 bases and the J gene lost 4 bases, with 11 bases spanning the gap. In DNA, the CDR3 is TGTGCCAGCAGCTCAGACGGGGTTTACGAGCAGTACTTC. As protein: CASSSDGVYEQYF.

V and J are TRBV7-2 and TRBJ1-2; unclear D gene. Trimming removed 7 bases from V and 6 bases from J, with 18 bases in between. Per germline, CDR1 SGHTA and CDR2 FQGNSA. This CDR3 has 14 amino acids. The CDR3 sequence: CASTSHRRVDGYTF. The CDR3 DNA is TGTGCCAGCACCTCACATAGGAGGGTGGATGGCTACACCTTC.

The chain carries TRBV28 and TRBJ1-2, with 9 bases lining up with TRBD1. This CDR3 region has 15 residues. In germline, CDR1 is MDHEN, CDR2 SYDVKM. V shed 7 bases and J 2 bases; nucleotides not matched to a gene: 8. CDR3: CASMAPGQGNYGYTF. Here the CDR3 DNA reads TGTGCCAGCATGGCTCCGGGACAGGGAAACTATGGCTACACCTTC.

The chain joins TRBV6-5 to TRBJ2-7, with TRBD2 identical over 8 bases. CDR3 length equals 14 residues. After removal of 6 bases from V and 2 bases from J, the junction contained 6 bases not matched to a gene. Germline V lookup: CDR1 MNHEY, CDR2 SVGAGI. This CDR3 reads CASRQAGATYEQYF. The DNA of the CDR3 is TGTGCCAGCAGGCAAGCGGGAGCTACCTACGAGCAGTACTTC.

The rearrangement uses TRBV2 and TRBJ1-2; D possibly corresponds to TRBD1 (5 bases). V was trimmed by 6 bases and J by 8 bases, leaving 19 bases between them. The CDR3 consists of 14 residues. Germline CDR1 reads SNHLY; CDR2 reads FYNNEI. CDR3 DNA: TGTGCCAGCAGGATGGAGGGGATAAGTCGGGGCTACACCTTC. It encodes CASRMEGISRGYTF.

This chain connects TRBV3-1 (or the pseudogene TRBV3-2) to TRBJ1-6; 10 bases line up with TRBD1. Germline CDR1 LGHDT, CDR2 YNNKEL (reference sequence). The CDR3 covers 16 residues. V lost 1 base to trimming and J lost 10 bases; unmatched junction nucleotides: 7. This CDR3 is CASSQGGDRGYSPLHF. The CDR3 DNA is TGTGCCAGCAGCCAAGGAGGGGACAGGGGCTACTCACCCCTCCACTTT.

The chain is built from TRBV12-3 or TRBV12-4 and TRBJ1-5; D might be TRBD1 (6 bases). The V and J ends lost 3 bases and 7 bases respectively, with 10 bases between them. This CDR3 has 13 residues. CDR3 sequence reads: CASSFLTGQPQHF. In DNA, the CDR3 is TGTGCCAGCAGTTTCCTGACAGGCCAGCCCCAGCATTTT.

This chain uses TRBV3-1 (or the pseudogene TRBV3-2) with TRBJ2-7; possibly TRBD2 for D (5 bases). The CDR3 length is 15 residues. CDR1 LGHDT and CDR2 YNNKEL come from the germline V gene (reference sequence). Trimming shortened V by 2 bases and J by 0 bases, and 11 bases separated the two germline ends. The chain's CDR3 is CASSQPLGSSYEQYF. CDR3 bases: TGTGCCAGCAGCCAACCTCTGGGGAGCTCCTACGAGCAGTACTTC.

The chain employs TRBV7-9 and TRBJ1-2, with 7 bases lining up with TRBD1. From germline, CDR1 is SEHNR and CDR2 FQNEAQ (reference sequence). Trimming removed 7 bases from V and 3 bases from J; junction bases left unmatched: 8. The CDR3 spans 14 residues. The CDR3 bases are TGTGCCAGCACCAGGGGGGAAGGGGACTATGGCTACACCTTC. It translates to CASTRGEGDYGYTF.

The chain joins TRBV18 to TRBJ1-1; D is perhaps TRBD1 (6 bases). The germline gives CDR1 KGHSH, CDR2 LQKENI. Between the trimmed V and J ends, which lost 2 bases and 3 bases, there was a span of 7 bases. The CDR3 extends over 13 amino acids. The CDR3 protein is CASSPSGDTEAFF. As DNA, the CDR3 is TGTGCCAGCTCACCATCAGGGGACACTGAAGCTTTCTTT. Drawing the rest from reference TRBV18 and TRBJ1-1, the complete variable domain is NAGVMQNPRHLVRRRGQEARLRCSPMKGHSHVYWYRQLPEEGLKFMVYLQKENIIDESGMPKERFSAEFPKEGPSILRIQQVVRGDSAAYFCASSPSGDTEAFFGQGTRLTVV.

The chain combines TRBV18 with TRBJ2-6; a possible D gene is TRBD2 (5 bases). The CDR3 consists of 17 residues. Trimming took off 0 bases at V and 3 bases at J, with 12 bases between the two ends. The germline V gene has CDR1 KGHSH and CDR2 LQKENI. Here the CDR3 DNA reads TGTGCCAGCTCACCACCTTGGGAGTCCTATGGGGCCAACGTCCTGACTTTC. It translates to CASSPPWESYGANVLTF.

The J gene is TRBJ1-6, the V gene TRBV6-5; 9 bases are shared with TRBD1. This CDR3 has 14 amino acids. With V trimmed by 4 bases and J by 10 bases, 5 bases remained unmatched. Germline CDR1 and CDR2: MNHEY and SVGAGI. The CDR3 bases are TGTGCCAGCAGTTTGGGACAGGGTATCTCACCCCTCCACTTT. It encodes CASSLGQGISPLHF.

This rearrangement joins TRBV12-5 to TRBJ2-1; possibly TRBD2 for D (5 bases). CDR3 size: 17 residues. Germline V lookup: CDR1 LGHNT, CDR2 FRNRAP. Deletions cut 6 bases from V and 5 bases from J, with 23 bases between. CDR3 coding DNA: TGTGCTAGTGGGCCTCTCATTCTAGCTTTAACCAACAATGAGCAGTTCTTC. Protein: CASGPLILALTNNEQFF.

The CDR3 here is CASSLEGTSGSYEQYF. In DNA, the CDR3 is TGTGCCAGCAGCTTAGAGGGGACTAGCGGTTCCTACGAGCAGTACTTC. The chain has TRBV7-2 and TRBJ2-7; 11 bases are a match to TRBD2. The CDR3 is made up of 16 amino acids. Germline assignment: CDR1 SGHTA and CDR2 FQGNSA. With V trimmed by 1 base and J by 1 base, 3 bases remained unmatched.

The chain joins TRBV30 to TRBJ2-7, with 10 bases that match TRBD2. V dropped 3 bases and J dropped 3; count of bases not matched to a gene: 5. This CDR3 region has 14 residues. Germline V gene data show CDR1 as GTSNPN and CDR2 as SVGIG (reference sequence). For the CDR3, the DNA is TGTGCCTGGAGAAGGGGACTAGCGAGCTACGAGCAGTACTTC. Its translation is CAWRRGLASYEQYF. Supplemented by reference TRBV30 and TRBJ2-7, the full variable domain reads SQTIHQWPATLVQPVGSPLSLECTVEGTSNPNLYWYRQAAGRGLQLLFYSVGIGQISSEVPQNLSASRPQDRQFILSSKKLLLSDSGFYLCAWRRGLASYEQYFGPGTRLTVT.

The chain links TRBV7-3 to TRBJ2-5, with D perhaps TRBD1 (6 bases). Germline-derived CDR1 and CDR2 are SGHTA and FQGTGA. The V end was cut by 5 bases, the J end by 5 bases, with 12 bases between. The CDR3 consists of 13 residues. In nucleotides, the CDR3 is TGTGCCAGCAGCCAAACTACAGGGGAGACCCAGTACTTC. Translating gives CASSQTTGETQYF.

The chain has TRBV6-5 and TRBJ1-4; 10 bases map to TRBD1. The length of the CDR3 is 15 residues. CDR1 is MNHEY and CDR2 is SVGAGI in the germline V gene. V was pared by 8 bases and J by 6 bases, with 9 bases of the junction left unmatched. CDR3 DNA sequence: TGTGCCAGCCTTGACAGGGGGCAAATGGATGAAAAACTGTTTTTT. This codes for CASLDRGQMDEKLFF.

The rearrangement links TRBV27 to TRBJ2-1, with D uncertain. Germline V gene sequence: CDR1 MNHEY, CDR2 SMNVEV (reference sequence). This CDR3 is 15 amino acids long. Trimming took 5 bases from V and 3 from J, leaving 14 bases between them. Here the CDR3 DNA reads TGTGCCAGCAGTCCGCAGGTTTCAGGCTACAATGAGCAGTTCTTC. The encoded protein is CASSPQVSGYNEQFF.

The chain recombines TRBV28 with TRBJ1-2; 10 nucleotides match TRBD1. The CDR3 is 17 amino acids. In germline, CDR1 is MDHEN, CDR2 SYDVKM. J was trimmed by 4 bases and V by 2 bases; bases with no gene match: 10. The CDR3 loop reads CASSLPGQGLGGYGYTF. CDR3 bases: TGTGCCAGCAGTTTACCGGGACAGGGGCTCGGAGGCTATGGCTACACCTTC.

The chain links TRBV4-3 to TRBJ1-2, with D possibly matching TRBD1 (6 bases). V lost 4 bases and J lost 1, with 10 bases in between. The CDR3 has 14 amino acids. Looked up from germline, CDR1 is LGHNA and CDR2 is YSLEER. The CDR3 DNA follows: TGCGCCAGCAGCCGGACAGTGGTTAACTATGGCTACACCTTC. Translated: CASSRTVVNYGYTF.

The chain couples TRBV6-1 to TRBJ1-1; tentative D call: TRBD1 (6 bases). Trimming shortened V by 4 bases and J by 4 bases, and 16 bases separated the two germline ends. CDR3 length: 15 amino acids. Per germline, CDR1 MNHNS and CDR2 SASEGT. The CDR3 spells CASSGANTGSTEAFF. CDR3 bases: TGTGCCAGCAGTGGAGCAAATACAGGGAGCACTGAAGCTTTCTTT.

At least ten counts were recorded for this clone. The V gene is TRBV4-2, the J gene TRBJ2-1; 9 positions agree with TRBD2. The V segment lost 3 bases and the J segment 0 bases; nucleotides outside the gene matches: 3. Per the germline V gene, CDR1 is LGHNA and CDR2 is YNFKEQ. This CDR3 is 16 amino acids long. The CDR3 DNA is TGTGCCAGCAGCCATCATAGCGGGAGCTCCTACAATGAGCAGTTCTTC. This encodes CASSHHSGSSYNEQFF.

This chain links TRBV5-1 with TRBJ2-5; 9 bases map to TRBD2. This CDR3 region has 14 residues. Germline V gene data show CDR1 as SGHRS and CDR2 as YFSETQ. The J segment lost 4 bases and the V segment lost 3 bases, leaving 4 bases of the junction unmatched. The DNA for the CDR3 is TGCGCCAGCAGCTCGACGACTAGCGGAGAGACCCAGTACTTC. Translated, it gives CASSSTTSGETQYF.

The chain combines TRBV5-4 with TRBJ2-3, with D possibly being TRBD2 (5 bases). Germline V gene sequence: CDR1 SGHNT, CDR2 YYREEE (reference sequence). V lost 2 bases, J lost 6 bases, and 10 bases lay in between. The CDR3 has 13 residues. The CDR3 coding sequence is TGTGCCAGCAGCTTTCGGGGTGGGGATACGCAGTATTTT. This translates into CASSFRGGDTQYF.

This clone was detected ten times or more. This rearrangement joins TRBV2 to TRBJ1-5; D remains unclear. With 4 bases removed from V and 5 bases from J, the gap between germline ends came to 6 bases. Germline V gives CDR1 SNHLY, CDR2 FYNNEI. The CDR3 is 12 amino acids. The CDR3 DNA is TGTGCCAGCAGTGTTGTAGATCAGCCCCAGCATTTT. Protein product: CASSVVDQPQHF.

The chain uses TRBV18 and TRBJ2-7; no clear D gene. The CDR3 runs to 14 residues. Germline lookup yields CDR1 KGHSH and CDR2 LQKENI. Trimming cost V 0 bases and J 3 bases, with 9 bases left between them. The CDR3 loop is CASSPPAEYYEQYF. The CDR3 DNA reads TGTGCCAGCTCACCACCGGCAGAATACTACGAGCAGTACTTC.

The table lists this clone with a few counts. The V call is TRBV6-1, the J call TRBJ1-2, with D tentatively TRBD1 (5 bases). V lost 0 bases, J lost 7 bases, and 12 bases lay in between. The CDR3 extends over 14 amino acids. Germline loops: CDR1 MNHNS, CDR2 SASEGT. CDR3 DNA sequence: TGTGCCAGCAGTGAAGCGGCAGGGCTGAGTGGCTACACCTTC. Translation gives CASSEAAGLSGYTF.

The CDR3 DNA is TGTGCCAGCAGCCCCCGGGACAAAGCCTACGAGCAGTACTTC. Its protein product is CASSPRDKAYEQYF. The chain joins TRBV3-1 (or the pseudogene TRBV3-2) to TRBJ2-7; D possibly corresponds to TRBD1 (6 bases). This CDR3 contains 14 residues. V lost 4 bases to trimming and J lost 2 bases, with 12 bases between them. Looked up from germline, CDR1 is LGHDT and CDR2 is YNNKEL (reference sequence).

V usage is TRBV24-1 and J usage is TRBJ2-4, with 7 positions matching TRBD1. Germline V gene lookup returns CDR1 KGHDR and CDR2 SFDVKD. The V gene end was trimmed by 7 bases and the J gene end by 0 bases; junction bases not matched to a gene: 14. The CDR3 totals 18 residues. CDR3 sequence: CATSNNPGQRVAKNIQYF. CDR3 coding DNA: TGTGCCACCAGCAATAACCCGGGACAGCGAGTAGCCAAAAACATTCAGTACTTC.

This clone showed up just a few times. J is TRBJ1-1 and V is TRBV18, with 8 bases fitting TRBD1. Germline V gene data show CDR1 as KGHSH and CDR2 as LQKENI. V was pared by 3 bases and J by 13 bases, with 4 bases of the junction left unmatched. The CDR3 has 11 amino acids. The CDR3 bases are TGTGCCAGCTCACCGGGACAGGCGCATTTCTTT. Translating it yields CASSPGQAHFF.

The rearrangement uses TRBV19 and TRBJ1-5, with 8 bases matching TRBD1. The CDR3 spans 14 residues. Germline values: CDR1 LNHDA, CDR2 SQIVND (reference sequence). V lost 4 bases and J lost 7; bases outside the gene matches: 6. The CDR3 DNA is TGTGCCAGTAGTACAGGACAGGGTTGGCAGCCCCAGCATTTT. It translates to CASSTGQGWQPQHF.